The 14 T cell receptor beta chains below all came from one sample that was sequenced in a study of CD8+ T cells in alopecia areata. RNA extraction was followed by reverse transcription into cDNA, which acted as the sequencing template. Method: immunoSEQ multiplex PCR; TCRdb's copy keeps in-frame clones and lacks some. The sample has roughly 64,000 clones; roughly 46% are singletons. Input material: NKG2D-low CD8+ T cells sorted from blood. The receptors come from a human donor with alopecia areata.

Written as DNA, the CDR3 is TGTGCCAGCAGCTTCTCAGGAATCGGGAGCACAGATACGCAGTATTTT. This translates into CASSFSGIGSTDTQYF. V gene TRBV7-3 combines with J gene TRBJ2-3; D remains unclear. Per the germline V gene, CDR1 is SGHTA and CDR2 is FQGTGA. The V gene lost 3 bases and the J gene lost 0 bases, with 13 bases spanning the gap. This CDR3 has 16 amino acids.

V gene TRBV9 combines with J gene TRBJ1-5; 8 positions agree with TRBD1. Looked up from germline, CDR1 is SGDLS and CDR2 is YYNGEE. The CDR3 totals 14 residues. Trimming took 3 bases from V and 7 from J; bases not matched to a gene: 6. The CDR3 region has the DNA TGTGCCAGCAGCGCAGCGGGACAGGCCCAGCCCCAGCATTTT. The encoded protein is CASSAAGQAQPQHF.

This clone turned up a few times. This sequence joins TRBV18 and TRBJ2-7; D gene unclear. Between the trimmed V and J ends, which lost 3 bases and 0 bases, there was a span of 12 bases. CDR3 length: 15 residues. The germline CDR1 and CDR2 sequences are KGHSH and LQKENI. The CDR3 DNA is TGTGCCAGCTCACCCTTACAAGGTACCTCCTACGAGCAGTACTTC. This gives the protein CASSPLQGTSYEQYF.

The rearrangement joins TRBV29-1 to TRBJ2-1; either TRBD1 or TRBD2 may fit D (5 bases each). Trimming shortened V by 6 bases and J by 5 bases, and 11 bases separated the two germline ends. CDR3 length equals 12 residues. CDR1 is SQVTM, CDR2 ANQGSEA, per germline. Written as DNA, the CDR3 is TGCAGCGTGGGGGACGGGGACAATGAGCAGTTCTTC. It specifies CSVGDGDNEQFF.

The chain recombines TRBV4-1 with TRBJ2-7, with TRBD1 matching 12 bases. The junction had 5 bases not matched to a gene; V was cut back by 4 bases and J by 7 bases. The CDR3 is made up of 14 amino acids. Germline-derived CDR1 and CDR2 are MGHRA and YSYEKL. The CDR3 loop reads CASSRGQGAGEQYF. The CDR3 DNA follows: TGCGCCAGCAGCCGGGGACAGGGGGCCGGGGAGCAGTACTTC.

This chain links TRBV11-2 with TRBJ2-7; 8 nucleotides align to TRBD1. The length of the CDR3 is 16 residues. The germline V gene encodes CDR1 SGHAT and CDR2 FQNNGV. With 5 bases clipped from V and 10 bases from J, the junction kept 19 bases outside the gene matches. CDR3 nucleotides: TGTGCCAGCAGCGTACCCTCCGGGACAGGTGTTTTGGGCCAGTACTTC. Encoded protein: CASSVPSGTGVLGQYF.

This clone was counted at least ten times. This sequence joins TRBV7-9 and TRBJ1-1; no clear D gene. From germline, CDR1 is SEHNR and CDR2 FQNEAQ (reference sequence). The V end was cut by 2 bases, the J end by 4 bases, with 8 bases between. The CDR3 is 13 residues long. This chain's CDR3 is CASSLSVTTEAFF. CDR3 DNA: TGTGCCAGCAGCTTATCAGTGACCACTGAAGCTTTCTTT.

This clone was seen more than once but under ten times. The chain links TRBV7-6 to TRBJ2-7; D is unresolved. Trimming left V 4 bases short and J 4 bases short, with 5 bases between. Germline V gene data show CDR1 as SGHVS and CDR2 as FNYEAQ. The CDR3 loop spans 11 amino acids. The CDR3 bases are TGTGCCAGCAGCTCGTATTACGAGCAGTACTTC. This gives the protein CASSSYYEQYF.

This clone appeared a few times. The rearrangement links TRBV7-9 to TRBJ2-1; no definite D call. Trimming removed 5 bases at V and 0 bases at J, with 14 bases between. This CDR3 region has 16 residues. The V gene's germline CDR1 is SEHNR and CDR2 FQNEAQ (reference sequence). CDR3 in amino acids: CASSESAPSSYNEQFF. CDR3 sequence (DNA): TGTGCCAGCAGCGAGAGCGCCCCAAGCTCCTACAATGAGCAGTTCTTC.

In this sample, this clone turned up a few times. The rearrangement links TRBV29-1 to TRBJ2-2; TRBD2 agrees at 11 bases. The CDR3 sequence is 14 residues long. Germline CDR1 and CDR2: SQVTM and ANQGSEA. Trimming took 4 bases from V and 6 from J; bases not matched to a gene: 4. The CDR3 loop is CSVGSGRVAGELFF. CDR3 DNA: TGCAGCGTTGGTAGCGGGAGGGTAGCCGGGGAGCTGTTTTTT.

CDR3 protein: CASSFTGGSSYNEQFF. The CDR3 nucleotides are TGTGCCAGCAGCTTTACCGGAGGGAGCTCCTACAATGAGCAGTTCTTC. The chain employs TRBV7-9 and TRBJ2-1, with D possibly matching TRBD2 (6 bases). Germline V CDR1 and CDR2: SEHNR, FQNEAQ (reference sequence). V was shortened by 3 bases and J by 0 bases, with 12 bases between the two germline ends. This CDR3 region has 16 residues.

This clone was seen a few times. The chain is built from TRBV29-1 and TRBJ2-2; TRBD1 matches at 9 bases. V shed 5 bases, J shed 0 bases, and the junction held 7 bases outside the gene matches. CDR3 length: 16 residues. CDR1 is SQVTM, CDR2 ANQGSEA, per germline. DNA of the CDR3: TGCAGCGTTTCCAGTTGGACAGGGGCGAACACCGGGGAGCTGTTTTTT. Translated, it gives CSVSSWTGANTGELFF.

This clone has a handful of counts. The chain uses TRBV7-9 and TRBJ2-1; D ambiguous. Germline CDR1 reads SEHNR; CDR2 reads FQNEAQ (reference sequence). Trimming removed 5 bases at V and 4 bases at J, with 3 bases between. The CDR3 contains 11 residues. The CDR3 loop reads CASSVYNEQFF. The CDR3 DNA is TGTGCCAGCAGCGTATACAATGAGCAGTTCTTC.

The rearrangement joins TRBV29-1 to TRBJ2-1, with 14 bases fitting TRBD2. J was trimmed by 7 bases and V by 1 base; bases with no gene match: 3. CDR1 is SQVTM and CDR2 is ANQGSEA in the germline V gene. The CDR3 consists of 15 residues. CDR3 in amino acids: CSVEVTSGRVNEQFF. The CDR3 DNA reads TGCAGCGTTGAAGTGACTAGCGGGAGGGTGAATGAGCAGTTCTTC.